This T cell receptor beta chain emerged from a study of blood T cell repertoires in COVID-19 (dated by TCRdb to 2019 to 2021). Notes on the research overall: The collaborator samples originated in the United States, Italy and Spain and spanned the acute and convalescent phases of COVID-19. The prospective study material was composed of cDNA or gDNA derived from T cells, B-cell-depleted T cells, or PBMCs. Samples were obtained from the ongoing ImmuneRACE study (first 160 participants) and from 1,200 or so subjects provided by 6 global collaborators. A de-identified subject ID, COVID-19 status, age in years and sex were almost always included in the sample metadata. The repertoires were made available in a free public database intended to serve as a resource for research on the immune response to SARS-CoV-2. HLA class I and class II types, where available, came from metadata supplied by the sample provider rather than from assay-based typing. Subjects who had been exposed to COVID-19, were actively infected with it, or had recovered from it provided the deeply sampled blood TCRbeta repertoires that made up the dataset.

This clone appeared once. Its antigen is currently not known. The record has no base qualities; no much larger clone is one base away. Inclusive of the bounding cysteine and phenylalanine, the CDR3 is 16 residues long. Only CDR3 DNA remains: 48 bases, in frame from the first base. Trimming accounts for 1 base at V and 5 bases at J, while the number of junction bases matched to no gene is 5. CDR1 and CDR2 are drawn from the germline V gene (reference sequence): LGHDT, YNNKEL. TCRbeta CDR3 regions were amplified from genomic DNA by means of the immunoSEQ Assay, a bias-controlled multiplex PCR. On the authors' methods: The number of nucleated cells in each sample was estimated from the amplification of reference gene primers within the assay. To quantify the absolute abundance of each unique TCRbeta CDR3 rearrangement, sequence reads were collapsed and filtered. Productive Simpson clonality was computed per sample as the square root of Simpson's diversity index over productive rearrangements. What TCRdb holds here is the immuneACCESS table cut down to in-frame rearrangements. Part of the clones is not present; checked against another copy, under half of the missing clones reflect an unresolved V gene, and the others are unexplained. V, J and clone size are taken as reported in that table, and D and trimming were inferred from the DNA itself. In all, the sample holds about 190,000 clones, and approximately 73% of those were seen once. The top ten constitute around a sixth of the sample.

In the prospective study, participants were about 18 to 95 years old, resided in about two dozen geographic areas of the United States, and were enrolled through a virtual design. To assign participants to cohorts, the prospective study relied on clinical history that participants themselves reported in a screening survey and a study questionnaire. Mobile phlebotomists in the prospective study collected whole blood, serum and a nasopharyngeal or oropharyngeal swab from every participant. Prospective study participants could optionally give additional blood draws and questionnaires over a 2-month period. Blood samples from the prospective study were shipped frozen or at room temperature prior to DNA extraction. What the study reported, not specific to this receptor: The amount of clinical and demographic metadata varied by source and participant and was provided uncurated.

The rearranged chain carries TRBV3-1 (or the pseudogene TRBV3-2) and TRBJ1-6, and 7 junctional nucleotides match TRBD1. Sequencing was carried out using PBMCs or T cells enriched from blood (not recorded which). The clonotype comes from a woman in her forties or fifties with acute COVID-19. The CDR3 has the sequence CASSQARGLNNSPLHF. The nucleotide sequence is TGTGCCAGCAGCCAAGCTAGGGGGCTGAATAATTCACCCCTCCACTTT.